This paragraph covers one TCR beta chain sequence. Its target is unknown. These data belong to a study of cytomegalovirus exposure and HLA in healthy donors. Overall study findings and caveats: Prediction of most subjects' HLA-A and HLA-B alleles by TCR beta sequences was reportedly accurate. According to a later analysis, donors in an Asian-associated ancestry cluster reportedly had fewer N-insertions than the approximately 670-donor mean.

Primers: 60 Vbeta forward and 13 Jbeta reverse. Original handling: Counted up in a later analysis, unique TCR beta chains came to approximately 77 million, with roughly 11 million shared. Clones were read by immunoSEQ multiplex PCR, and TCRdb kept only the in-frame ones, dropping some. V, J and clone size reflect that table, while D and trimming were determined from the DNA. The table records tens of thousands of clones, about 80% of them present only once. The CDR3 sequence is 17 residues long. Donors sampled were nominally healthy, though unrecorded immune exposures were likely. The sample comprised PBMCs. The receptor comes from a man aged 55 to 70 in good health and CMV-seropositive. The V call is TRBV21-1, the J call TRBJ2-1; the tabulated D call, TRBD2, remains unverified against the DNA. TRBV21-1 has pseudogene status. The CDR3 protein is CASSKGASGISYNEQFF. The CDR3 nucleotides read TGTGCCAGCAGCAAGGGGGCTAGCGGGATCTCCTACAATGAGCAGTTCTTC.